The 15 T cell receptor beta chains presented below share a single source sample, sequenced in a study of low-dose radiotherapy and immunotherapy resistance in tumors. Time point: before trial treatment. Both TCRalpha and TCRbeta chains were reverse transcribed with V-gene-specific primers. A roughly 20-cycle PCR with a constant-region primer and V-primer adapter amplified TCRs. MiXCR, run by TCRdb on the reads, gives a single entry per CDR3 protein. The sample includes 55,000 to 70,000 distinct CDR3 sequences, almost 25% of them seen just once. The material sequenced was PBMCs, taken before treatment. Receptors originate from a male donor with prostate cancer.

This chain links TRBV19 with TRBJ1-6; D remains unclear. Germline CDR1 is LNHDA and CDR2 is SQIVND (reference sequence). With 1 base removed from V and 7 bases from J, the gap between germline ends came to 8 bases. The CDR3 is 14 amino acids. The CDR3 region is CASSIAARNSPLHF. The CDR3, as DNA: TGTGCCAGTAGTATAGCGGCCAGAAATTCACCCCTCCACTTT.

This clonotype came up many times. The V call is TRBV28, the J call TRBJ2-7; 7 bases agree with TRBD1. Losses at the gene ends were 7 bases for V and 3 bases for J; bases not matched to a gene: 9. This CDR3 is 14 amino acids long. The V gene's germline CDR1 is MDHEN and CDR2 SYDVKM. The CDR3 DNA follows: TGTGCCAGCATCGAGAGGGGGCGCAGCTACGAGCAGTACTTC. Encoded protein: CASIERGRSYEQYF.

There are many counts of this clonotype. The CDR3 protein is CASSLGLAASYEQYF. The CDR3 DNA reads as TGTGCCAGCAGTTTAGGGCTAGCGGCCTCCTACGAGCAGTACTTC. J is TRBJ2-7 and V is TRBV28, with 7 bases matching TRBD2. This CDR3 region has 15 residues. Trimming at V came to 2 bases and at J to 0 bases, leaving 4 bases not matched to a gene. Germline CDR1 MDHEN, CDR2 SYDVKM.

The V and J genes are TRBV28 and TRBJ1-4, with 7 bases identical to TRBD1. This CDR3 region has 15 residues. Germline assignment: CDR1 MDHEN and CDR2 SYDVKM. The V and J ends lost 4 bases and 5 bases, in that order; junction bases with no gene match: 7. CDR3 in DNA: TGTGCCAGCAGTTGGGGGGACAGAATGAATGAAAAACTGTTTTTT. It encodes CASSWGDRMNEKLFF.

With regard to this clonotype: With a much larger clone just one base away, this may be a read error. This sequence joins TRBV7-9 and TRBJ1-6; D not certain. Per germline, CDR1 SEHNR and CDR2 FQNEAQ (reference sequence). The CDR3 covers 15 residues. CDR3 in DNA: TGTTCCAGCATGACGGGTGGTGGGAATAATTCACCCCTCCACTTT. This sequence encodes CSSMTGGGNNSPLHF.

In this sample, this clonotype turned up many times. The chain has TRBV18 and TRBJ1-1, with D perhaps matching TRBD1 (5 bases). CDR3 length equals 14 residues. The V end lost 1 base, the J end lost 0 bases, and 6 bases lay between the germline ends. The germline gives CDR1 KGHSH, CDR2 LQKENI. The CDR3, as DNA: TGTGCCAGCTCACCACGGGGCATGAACACTGAAGCTTTCTTT. Translating it yields CASSPRGMNTEAFF. The full variable domain, rest sourced from reference TRBV18 and TRBJ1-1, is NAGVMQNPRHLVRRRGQEARLRCSPMKGHSHVYWYRQLPEEGLKFMVYLQKENIIDESGMPKERFSAEFPKEGPSILRIQQVVRGDSAAYFCASSPRGMNTEAFFGQGTRLTVV.

This sequence joins TRBV29-1 and TRBJ2-7; TRBD2 aligns across 7 bases. The V gene's germline CDR1 is SQVTM and CDR2 ANQGSEA. This CDR3 is built from 12 residues. After removal of 6 bases from V and 2 bases from J, the junction contained 4 bases not matched to a gene. The CDR3 reads CSVPSGAYEQYF. CDR3 sequence (DNA): TGCAGCGTACCCAGCGGGGCCTACGAGCAGTACTTC.

This clonotype was seen ten or more times. The chain employs TRBV11-2 and TRBJ2-1, with D unresolved. The CDR3 spans 13 residues. Trimming pared 1 base from V and 10 bases from J, leaving 11 bases between. Germline CDR1 reads SGHAT; CDR2 reads FQNNGV. DNA for the CDR3: TGTGCCAGCAGCTTAGTACTTGTCCCCGAGCAGTTCTTC. This translates into CASSLVLVPEQFF.

This clonotype was seen repeatedly, ten times or more. The chain couples TRBV30 to TRBJ2-3, with D possibly TRBD1 on 6 matching bases. The V end lost 0 bases, the J end lost 6 bases, and 7 bases lay between the germline ends. The CDR3 has 12 residues. Germline CDR1 and CDR2: GTSNPN and SVGIG (reference sequence). The CDR3 region is CAWSVQGDTQYF. As DNA, the CDR3 is TGTGCCTGGAGTGTACAGGGTGATACGCAGTATTTT. The variable domain in full, completed from reference TRBV30 and TRBJ2-3, reads SQTIHQWPATLVQPVGSPLSLECTVEGTSNPNLYWYRQAAGRGLQLLFYSVGIGQISSEVPQNLSASRPQDRQFILSSKKLLLSDSGFYLCAWSVQGDTQYFGPGTRLTVL.

This clonotype was detected many times. The chain uses TRBV4-1 and TRBJ2-7, with D tentatively TRBD1 (8 bases). CDR3 size: 14 residues. From germline, CDR1 is MGHRA and CDR2 YSYEKL. V shed 5 bases and J shed 4 bases, with 15 bases lying between them. The CDR3 nucleotides read TGCGCCAGCAGCTATGACAGGGGAGGGTACGAGCAGTACTTC. The encoded protein is CASSYDRGGYEQYF.

This clonotype was seen more than once but under ten times. The CDR3 here is CASSSGTSLGKLFF. CDR3 nucleotide sequence: TGTGCCAGCAGTTCCGGGACAAGCTTAGGGAAACTGTTTTTT. The chain recombines TRBV6-1 with TRBJ1-4; D possibly corresponds to TRBD1 (6 bases). V was trimmed by 5 bases and J by 11 bases, leaving 18 bases between them. The CDR3 totals 14 residues. Germline V gene data show CDR1 as MNHNS and CDR2 as SASEGT.

This clonotype showed up many times. CDR3 residues: CASSRSRDREAGELFF. The CDR3 DNA reads as TGTGCCAGCTCACGATCCCGGGACAGGGAAGCCGGGGAGCTGTTTTTT. The rearrangement joins TRBV18 to TRBJ2-2; 9 bases are a match to TRBD1. This CDR3 has 16 amino acids. Trimming removed 4 bases from V and 6 bases from J; junction bases left unmatched: 9. Germline lookup yields CDR1 KGHSH and CDR2 LQKENI.

This clonotype was detected many times. CDR3 DNA: TGTGCCAGCAGCAAAGAGTGTGAAAGCGGGAGGGCCTGCTACGAGCAGTACTTC. Its protein is CASSKECESGRACYEQYF. The V call is TRBV21-1, the J call TRBJ2-7; TRBD2 reflects the table's D call only, with no check against the DNA. TRBV21-1 is designated a pseudogene. The CDR3 is made up of 18 amino acids.

This clonotype was counted ten times or more. The rearrangement uses TRBV3-1 and TRBJ2-2; 11 bases align to TRBD2. Germline loops: CDR1 LGHDT, CDR2 YNNKEL (reference sequence). The CDR3 is made up of 19 amino acids. Germline trimming cut 0 bases from V and 4 bases from J; bases unmatched to any gene: 10. In DNA form, the CDR3 reads TGTGCCAGCAGCCAAGATACTAGCGGGGGATCTCGAGGCACCGGGGAGCTGTTTTTT. Translating gives CASSQDTSGGSRGTGELFF.

Many counts were recorded for this clonotype. This chain links TRBV20-1 with TRBJ1-3; D gene ambiguous. The CDR3 spans 12 residues. Trimming took off 3 bases at V and 10 bases at J, with 13 bases between the two ends. Per the germline V gene, CDR1 is DFQATT and CDR2 is SNEGSKA (reference sequence). The CDR3 spells CSARTGSGTIYF. The CDR3 DNA is TGCAGTGCTAGGACCGGGTCCGGGACCATATATTTT.